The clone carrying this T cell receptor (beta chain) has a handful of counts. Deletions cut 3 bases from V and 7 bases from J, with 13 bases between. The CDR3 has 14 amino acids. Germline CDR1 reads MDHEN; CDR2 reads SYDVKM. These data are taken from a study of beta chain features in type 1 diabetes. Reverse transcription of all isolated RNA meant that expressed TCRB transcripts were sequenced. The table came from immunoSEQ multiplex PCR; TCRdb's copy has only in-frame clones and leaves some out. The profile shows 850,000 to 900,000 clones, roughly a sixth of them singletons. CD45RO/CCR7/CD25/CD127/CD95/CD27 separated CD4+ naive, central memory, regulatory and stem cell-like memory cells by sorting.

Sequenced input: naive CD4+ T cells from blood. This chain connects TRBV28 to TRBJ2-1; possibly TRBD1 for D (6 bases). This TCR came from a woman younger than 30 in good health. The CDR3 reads CASSLGWGLNEQFF. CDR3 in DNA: TGTGCCAGCAGTTTGGGGTGGGGGCTAAATGAGCAGTTCTTC.